A selection of T cell receptor beta chains follows, all from one sample in a study of cytomegalovirus exposure and HLA in healthy donors. The assay was immunoSEQ multiplex PCR, and TCRdb's table has in-frame clones only and misses some. The sample shows around 200,000 clones, around 85% of them seen only once. The sample was PBMCs. The source of these receptors is a man aged 35 to 55 in good health and CMV-seropositive. CDR3s include the opening cysteine and the closing phenylalanine or tryptophan. D genes are given only for firm matches. The size of a clone is reported for some rows only, either as once, few or many, or as a class for expanded clones.

size	J	D	V	DNA	CDR3
once	TRBJ1-3	TRBD1	TRBV10-3	TGTGCCATCAGTGAGGCCGGGACAGGGCTTTATGGAAACACCATATATTTT	CAISEAGTGLYGNTIYF
.	TRBJ2-7	TRBD1	TRBV6-5	TGTGCCAGCAGTCACCGGACAGGGATAAACGAGCAGTACTTC	CASSHRTGINEQYF
.	TRBJ2-7	TRBD1	TRBV4-1	TGCGCCAGCAGCCAAGGGCCGGACAGGGCCACCTACGAGCAGTACTTC	CASSQGPDRATYEQYF
.	TRBJ2-7	.	TRBV7-6	TGTGCCAGCAGCCCCCCGGGTAGGTCCGAGCAGTACTTC	CASSPPGRSEQYF
.	TRBJ2-1	TRBD2	TRBV10-2	TGCGCCAGCAGTGAGTCGCCCGGGGGGAAGATCTACAATGAGCAGTTCTTC	CASSESPGGKIYNEQFF
few	TRBJ2-1	TRBD1	TRBV6-5	TGTGCCAGCAGTTTCACAGGGGGCTCCTACAATGAGCAGTTCTTC	CASSFTGGSYNEQFF
.	TRBJ2-5	TRBD2	TRBV15	TGTGCCACCTGTCCTAGCGGGGGCCAAGAGACCCAGTACTTC	CATCPSGGQETQYF
.	TRBJ1-5	TRBD1	TRBV2	TGTGCCAGCTGGGACAGGGTTAGCAATCAGCCCCAGCATTTT	CASWDRVSNQPQHF
.	TRBJ2-7	TRBD1	TRBV25-1	TGTGCCGGCAGTCCTACCGGGACAGGGTACTACGAGCAGTACTTC	CAGSPTGTGYYEQYF
.	TRBJ1-1	.	TRBV7-9	TGTGCCAGCAGCCCTTCCAACACTGAAGCTTTCTTT	CASSPSNTEAFF
.	TRBJ2-3	TRBD2	TRBV11-3	TGTGCCAGCAGCTTAGGAGGGGCGGGGGGGCCGGGAGATACGCAGTATTTT	CASSLGGAGGPGDTQYF
.	TRBJ2-7	.	TRBV6-6	TGTGCCAGCAGTCTACGACAGTGGACCTACGAGCAGTACTTC	CASSLRQWTYEQYF
.	TRBJ2-1	TRBD2	TRBV9	TGTGCCAGCAGCGCGGGACTAGCGGCCACTAATGGGCAGTTCTTC	CASSAGLAATNGQFF
.	TRBJ2-5	.	TRBV11-3	TGTGCCAGCAGCTCAAGCTCGAAAGAGACCCAGTACTTC	CASSSSSKETQYF
.	TRBJ1-2	TRBD1	TRBV30	TGTGCCTGGAGTGGGTGGGACAGGGGGCGGATTGGCTACACCTTC	CAWSGWDRGRIGYTF
.	TRBJ2-7	TRBD1	TRBV6-4	TGTGCCAGAAAGGACAGGGTACGCTACGAGCAGTACTTC	CARKDRVRYEQYF
.	TRBJ2-3	.	TRBV30	TGTGCCTGGAGCCCCAAGTGGGGGGGCCTCCAGTATTTT	CAWSPKWGGLQYF
.	TRBJ2-3	TRBD2	TRBV5-1	TGCGCCAGCAGCCCGGGACTAGCGGGCTTTGGGGGGGCAGATACGCAGTATTTT	CASSPGLAGFGGADTQYF
.	TRBJ1-4	.	TRBV19	TGTGCCAGTAGTATAGCTGGCAGGAGGGACCCAAATGAAAAACTGTTTTTT	CASSIAGRRDPNEKLFF
.	TRBJ1-2	.	TRBV6-1	TGTGCCAGCAGTACAGGGACCTCCTATGGCTACACCTTC	CASSTGTSYGYTF
.	TRBJ2-3	TRBD1	TRBV7-2	TGTGCCAGCAGCGCAAGACAGGGCGGTAGCACAGATACGCAGTATTTT	CASSARQGGSTDTQYF
.	TRBJ1-5	.	TRBV27	TGTGCCAGCAGTTTACTCTGGGGCGGCAATCAGCCCCAGCATTTT	CASSLLWGGNQPQHF
few	TRBJ2-3	.	TRBV6-4	TGTGCCAGCAGTGAACTAGAGTGGCCAACGGATACGCAGTATTTT	CASSELEWPTDTQYF
few	TRBJ2-2	.	TRBV28	TGTGCCAGCAGTTCCACGGGGGTGAACACCGGGGAGCTGTTTTTT	CASSSTGVNTGELFF
once	TRBJ2-3	.	TRBV5-1	TGCGCCAGCAGCTTGGGCCTGGGGGAGGCAGATACGCAGTATTTT	CASSLGLGEADTQYF
.	TRBJ1-4	.	TRBV18	TGTGCCAGCTCATTACTGGCTAATGAAAAACTGTTTTTT	CASSLLANEKLFF
.	TRBJ2-7	.	TRBV5-4	TGTGCCAGCAGCTCTGTTAAGGGGGGGCACTACGAGCAGTACTTC	CASSSVKGGHYEQYF
.	TRBJ1-3	.	TRBV28	TGTGCCAGCATGTCAGGGGAGCGAGGAAACACCATATATTTT	CASMSGERGNTIYF
.	TRBJ2-1	TRBD1	TRBV6-1	TGTGCCAGCAGCTTTATCGGGACAGAAGAGCAGTTCTTC	CASSFIGTEEQFF
.	TRBJ2-7	TRBD1	TRBV6-9	TGTGCCAGCAGAACTTTCGGACAGGAGAGCTCCTACGAGCAGTACTTC	CASRTFGQESSYEQYF
.	TRBJ1-3	TRBD1	TRBV5-1	TGCGCCAGCAGCGCGGGACAGGGGGCTGGAAACACCATATATTTT	CASSAGQGAGNTIYF
once	TRBJ1-3	.	TRBV19	TGTGCCAGTAATCCCGACAATGGCGGAAACACCATATATTTT	CASNPDNGGNTIYF
.	TRBJ2-5	.	TRBV6-6	TGTGCCAGCAGTTACACGGGGATCGGAGAGACCCAGTACTTC	CASSYTGIGETQYF
.	TRBJ1-2	.	TRBV10-3	TGTGCCATCAGTGTTGGGAGGGACTATGGCTACACCTTC	CAISVGRDYGYTF
.	TRBJ2-7	TRBD1	TRBV7-8	TGTGCCAGCAGCTTATATCCGGTACAGGGGGCAGACGAGCAGTACTTC	CASSLYPVQGADEQYF
.	TRBJ2-5	TRBD2	TRBV29-1	TGCAGCGTTGAAACCAGCGGGGGGCCTCGGGGGGAGACCCAGTACTTC	CSVETSGGPRGETQYF
.	TRBJ2-1	.	TRBV19	TGTGCCAGTACAGGCAATGAGCAGTTCTTC	CASTGNEQFF
.	TRBJ2-1	.	TRBV5-6	TGTGCCAGCAGCTCAGCAGGGCTTGGGGCCAATGAGCAGTTCTTC	CASSSAGLGANEQFF
.	TRBJ2-3	.	TRBV11-3	TGTGCCAGCAGCTTAGATGGGGACTCCACAGATACGCAGTATTTT	CASSLDGDSTDTQYF
.	TRBJ1-1	TRBD1	TRBV7-2	TGTGCCAGCAGCTTACGGGGACAGGGGATGAACACTGAAGCTTTCTTT	CASSLRGQGMNTEAFF
.	TRBJ2-7	TRBD2	TRBV5-1	TGCGCCAGCAGCCAGGGACTAGCGCCCTCCTACGAGCAGTACTTC	CASSQGLAPSYEQYF
.	TRBJ1-1	.	TRBV19	TGTGCCAGTACAACTTTTAGCACTGAAGCTTTCTTT	CASTTFSTEAFF
.	TRBJ2-5	.	TRBV5-8	TGTGCCAGCAGCTTGGGGCAGGGCCAAGAGACCCAGTACTTC	CASSLGQGQETQYF
.	TRBJ1-5	.	TRBV13	TGTGCCAGCAGCTTAGAGAGTCAGCCCCAGCATTTT	CASSLESQPQHF
.	TRBJ2-3	TRBD2	TRBV4-2	TGTGCCAGCAGCCAATATCTTACCGGGACTAGCTCCGGGGGGGCGCAGTATTTT	CASSQYLTGTSSGGAQYF
.	TRBJ1-1	TRBD1	TRBV2	TGTGCCAGCAGCGCGGACAGGGACACTGAAGCTTTCTTT	CASSADRDTEAFF
.	TRBJ1-1	.	TRBV27	TGTGCCAGCAGTCCTCTAGCAGGAATGAACACTGAAGCTTTCTTT	CASSPLAGMNTEAFF
.	TRBJ2-7	.	TRBV7-2	TGTGCCAGCAGCCGAGCCAGGGGGGCATACGAGCAGTACTTC	CASSRARGAYEQYF